This T cell receptor beta chain came from a study of vaccination effects on CD4 cells after COVID-19. Generated by immunoSEQ multiplex PCR, the TCRdb table keeps only in-frame clones and is missing some. Among approximately 28,000 clones listed, about four fifths were seen once. ViraFEST expansion of antigen-specific CD4+ T cells with viral peptide pools preceded sequencing. Subsequent to roughly 9 days of culture, CD4+ T cells were isolated. Sometime from March through December 2020, the person acquired a SARS-CoV-2 infection that PCR confirmed. A density of about 2.2 million PBMC per well was used; these cells were cultured with 10 IU/ml IL-2 and approximately 10 ug/ml peptides. Note on this clone: Antigen specificity is unknown.

The material was CD4+ T cells from PBMCs cultured with HCoV-NL63 spike peptides, obtained before COVID-19 vaccination. The origin of this receptor is a human donor who had a prior SARS-CoV-2 infection.

DNA of the CDR3: TGTGCCAGCAGCTGGGGACCGGGACAGGGGAACTATGGCTACACCTTC. Translation: CASSWGPGQGNYGYTF. The J gene is TRBJ1-2, the V gene TRBV5-4; 10 bases agree with TRBD1. The ends lost 3 bases at V and 2 bases at J; junction bases unmatched: 7. The germline gives CDR1 SGHNT, CDR2 YYREEE (reference sequence). The CDR3 length is 16 residues.